The 21 T cell receptor beta chains listed next were all sequenced from one sample in a study of graft-versus-host responses after intestinal transplantation. This table comes from immunoSEQ multiplex PCR, and its TCRdb copy is limited to in-frame clones, with some not included. Here the sample spans approximately 110,000 clones, more than 90% being singletons. Antigens of these TCRs are unknown. The starting material was unstimulated CD4+ T cells sorted from spleen or lymph node cells, obtained before transplant. The receptors originated from a human donor who was the organ donor for an intestinal transplant.

The genes are TRBV6-5 and TRBJ2-1; D possibly corresponds to TRBD2 (5 bases). CDR3 length: 14 amino acids. V was cut by 7 bases and J by 3 bases, with 13 bases left in between. Germline V gene data show CDR1 as MNHEY and CDR2 as SVGAGI. CDR3: CASTPSAGYNEQFF. DNA of the CDR3: TGTGCCAGCACCCCCAGCGCGGGCTACAATGAGCAGTTCTTC.

V gene TRBV30 combines with J gene TRBJ2-7; TRBD2 matches 10 bases. CDR1 is GTSNPN, CDR2 SVGIG, per germline (reference sequence). CDR3 size: 13 residues. V was clipped by 6 bases and J by 7 bases; unmatched bases: 9. CDR3 coding DNA: TGTGCCTGTAGTAGCGGGAGGTTGGGGGAGCAGTACTTC. This sequence encodes CACSSGRLGEQYF.

The chain has TRBV5-6 and TRBJ2-3, with D unresolved. Per germline, CDR1 SGHDT and CDR2 YYEEEE. Deletions cut 1 base from V and 0 bases from J, with 3 bases between. The CDR3 runs to 13 residues. For the CDR3, the DNA is TGTGCCAGCAGCTTGTACAGCACAGATACGCAGTATTTT. Translation: CASSLYSTDTQYF.

The chain links TRBV5-4 to TRBJ2-1; TRBD2 aligns across 7 bases. This CDR3 spans 15 amino acids. After removal of 2 bases from V and 6 bases from J, the junction contained 8 bases not matched to a gene. Germline lookup yields CDR1 SGHNT and CDR2 YYREEE (reference sequence). CDR3 in DNA: TGTGCCAGCAGCTTTACGGCGGGAGTGCCCAATGAGCAGTTCTTC. Residues: CASSFTAGVPNEQFF. The variable domain in full, completed from reference TRBV5-4 and TRBJ2-1, reads ETGVTQSPTHLIKTRGQQVTLRCSSQSGHNTVSWYQQALGQGPQFIFQYYREEENGRGNFPPRFSGLQFPNYSSELNVNALELDDSALYLCASSFTAGVPNEQFFGPGTRLTVL.

The chain carries TRBV7-7 and TRBJ2-2; TRBD1 or TRBD2 may be the D gene (5 bases each). V gave up 10 bases and J gave up 4 bases, with 19 bases separating them. The CDR3 has 15 residues. Germline V CDR1 and CDR2: SSHAT, FNYEAQ (reference sequence). Here the CDR3 reads CATSSGRQSTGELFF. The CDR3 DNA follows: TGTGCCACCTCCTCGGGGCGCCAGTCCACCGGGGAGCTGTTTTTT.

J is TRBJ2-7 and V is TRBV19; D is ambiguous. The CDR3 contains 13 residues. V lost 4 bases and J 2 bases, leaving 9 bases between the germline ends. From germline, CDR1 is LNHDA and CDR2 SQIVND (reference sequence). The CDR3: CASSTPLAYEQYF. Here the CDR3 DNA reads TGTGCCAGTAGTACCCCATTGGCCTACGAGCAGTACTTC.

The V and J genes are TRBV5-1 and TRBJ2-7, with D tentatively TRBD1 (6 bases). Germline-derived CDR1 and CDR2 are SGHRS and YFSETQ. V lost 0 bases and J 4 bases, leaving 11 bases between the germline ends. This CDR3 region has 14 residues. CDR3 loop: CASSLAVQGYEQYF. The CDR3 bases are TGCGCCAGCAGCTTGGCCGTACAGGGTTACGAGCAGTACTTC.

This chain connects TRBV6-5 to TRBJ1-5; D perhaps matches TRBD1 (6 bases). From germline, CDR1 is MNHEY and CDR2 SVGAGI. The V end lost 9 bases, the J end lost 2 bases, and 14 bases lay between the germline ends. The CDR3 loop spans 14 amino acids. CDR3 protein: CASSENRGNQPQHF. CDR3 bases: TGTGCCAGTTCGGAGAACAGGGGCAATCAGCCCCAGCATTTT.

This clone was recorded once. J is TRBJ2-3 and V is TRBV15; 9 bases are a match to TRBD2. The V and J ends lost 0 bases and 5 bases, in that order; junction bases with no gene match: 6. CDR1 LNHNV and CDR2 YYDKDF come from the germline V gene (reference sequence). This CDR3 has 16 amino acids. The CDR3 spells CATSRETSGWEDTQYF. CDR3 coding DNA: TGTGCCACCAGCAGAGAAACTAGCGGGTGGGAAGATACGCAGTATTTT.

V is TRBV7-2 and J is TRBJ2-1, with a tentative D call TRBD2 (6 bases). This CDR3 has 14 residues. The germline V gene encodes CDR1 SGHTA and CDR2 FQGNSA. The V gene lost 4 bases and the J gene lost 3 bases, with 10 bases spanning the gap. The CDR3 sequence: CASSSRDFYNEQFF. DNA for the CDR3: TGTGCCAGCAGCTCTAGGGACTTCTACAATGAGCAGTTCTTC.

This chain connects TRBV5-1 to TRBJ2-1; 7 bases are shared with TRBD2. The CDR3 spans 19 residues. The ends lost 2 bases at V and 6 bases at J; junction bases unmatched: 20. Germline V gene data show CDR1 as SGHRS and CDR2 as YFSETQ. The chain's CDR3 is CASSLIGWEGRPAGNEQFF. DNA for the CDR3: TGCGCCAGCAGCTTAATCGGTTGGGAGGGCCGCCCCGCCGGCAATGAGCAGTTCTTC.

V is TRBV5-1 and J is TRBJ2-5; no clear D gene. The germline V gene encodes CDR1 SGHRS and CDR2 YFSETQ. The CDR3 contains 13 residues. Between the trimmed V and J ends, which lost 0 bases and 5 bases, there was a span of 8 bases. This CDR3 reads CASSLATYETQYF. CDR3 nucleotide sequence: TGCGCCAGCAGCTTGGCAACGTACGAGACCCAGTACTTC.

J is TRBJ2-2 and V is TRBV5-1; D not resolved. Germline CDR1 and CDR2: SGHRS and YFSETQ. The ends were cut back, 0 bases at V and 1 base at J, with 4 bases in the middle. CDR3 length: 14 amino acids. CDR3 residues: CASSLGLNTGELFF. CDR3 coding DNA: TGCGCCAGCAGCTTGGGACTGAACACCGGGGAGCTGTTTTTT.

The genes are TRBV19 and TRBJ2-1; 7 bases map to TRBD2. Germline CDR1 is LNHDA and CDR2 is SQIVND (reference sequence). After removal of 3 bases from V and 1 base from J, the junction contained 6 bases not matched to a gene. The CDR3 spans 16 residues. The CDR3 reads CASSIRSGISYNEQFF. The CDR3 nucleotides are TGTGCCAGTAGTATTAGAAGCGGGATTTCCTACAATGAGCAGTTCTTC.

CDR3 DNA: TGTGCCAGCAGCCCCCACGGACAGGTTGATGAAAAACTGTTTTTT. Translated, it gives CASSPHGQVDEKLFF. V usage is TRBV7-2 and J usage is TRBJ1-4; 7 nucleotides align to TRBD1. The germline CDR1 and CDR2 sequences are SGHTA and FQGNSA. There are 15 residues in the CDR3. The V and J ends lost 5 bases and 6 bases, in that order; junction bases with no gene match: 9. Based on the CDR3 plus reference TRBV7-2 and TRBJ1-4, the full variable domain is GAGVSQSPSNKVTEKGKDVELRCDPISGHTALYWYRQSLGQGLEFLIYFQGNSAPDKSGLPSDRFSAERTGGSVSTLTIQRTQQEDSAVYLCASSPHGQVDEKLFFGSGTQLSVL.

In its sample, this clone was seen once. The V gene is TRBV29-1, the J gene TRBJ1-2; unclear D gene. Per the germline V gene, CDR1 is SQVTM and CDR2 is ANQGSEA. V lost 7 bases to trimming and J lost 4 bases, with 16 bases between them. The CDR3 has 13 residues. The CDR3 loop reads CSAEDPLIYGYTF. In DNA, the CDR3 is TGCAGCGCCGAAGACCCTCTGATCTATGGCTACACCTTC.

The V and J genes are TRBV4-1 and TRBJ2-5, with 10 bases fitting TRBD2. The CDR3 runs 15 residues. V was clipped by 4 bases and J by 3 bases; unmatched bases: 5. The germline V gene encodes CDR1 MGHRA and CDR2 YSYEKL. The DNA of the CDR3 is TGCGCCAGCAGCCGAACCGGACTAGCGGAAGAGACCCAGTACTTC. This gives the protein CASSRTGLAEETQYF.

This clone has a single count. J is TRBJ2-7 and V is TRBV6-5; D is unclear. Per the germline V gene, CDR1 is MNHEY and CDR2 is SVGAGI. V lost 4 bases and J lost 8, with 12 bases in between. The CDR3 contains 12 residues. The CDR3 DNA reads TGTGCCAGCAGTTCACTTCTACGGAAGCAGTACTTC. Its translation: CASSSLLRKQYF.

CDR3 bases: TGTGCCAGCAGCGAGGCGGAAAACATTCAGTACTTC. It is translated as CASSEAENIQYF. The V gene is TRBV7-9, the J gene TRBJ2-4, with D unclear. Trimming left V 5 bases short and J 5 bases short, with 7 bases between. Germline CDR1 reads SEHNR; CDR2 reads FQNEAQ (reference sequence). This CDR3 comprises 12 residues.

The chain employs TRBV7-6 and TRBJ2-5; TRBD1 is a possible D gene (6 bases). V lost 2 bases, J lost 4 bases, and 17 bases lay in between. This CDR3 comprises 16 residues. Germline V gives CDR1 SGHVS, CDR2 FNYEAQ. This CDR3 is CASSLRGETGRETQYF. The CDR3 nucleotides read TGTGCCAGCAGCTTACGTGGGGAGACAGGCCGAGAGACCCAGTACTTC.

The genes are TRBV5-5 and TRBJ2-5; 10 bases align to TRBD2. The CDR3 covers 14 residues. Germline values: CDR1 SGHKS, CDR2 YYEKEE (reference sequence). V dropped 1 base and J dropped 3; count of bases not matched to a gene: 0. Here the CDR3 reads CASSLLAGEETQYF. CDR3 bases: TGTGCCAGCAGCTTGCTAGCGGGAGAAGAGACCCAGTACTTC.